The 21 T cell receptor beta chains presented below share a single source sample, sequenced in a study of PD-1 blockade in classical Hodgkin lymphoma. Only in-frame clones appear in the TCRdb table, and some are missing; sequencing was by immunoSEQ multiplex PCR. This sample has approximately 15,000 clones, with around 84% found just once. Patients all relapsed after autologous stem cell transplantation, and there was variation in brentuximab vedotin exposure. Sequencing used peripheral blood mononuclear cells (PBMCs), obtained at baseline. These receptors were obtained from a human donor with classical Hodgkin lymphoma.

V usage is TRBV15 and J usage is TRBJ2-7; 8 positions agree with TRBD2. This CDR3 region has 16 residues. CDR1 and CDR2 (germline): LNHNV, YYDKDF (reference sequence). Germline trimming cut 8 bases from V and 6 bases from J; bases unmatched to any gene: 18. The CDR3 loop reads CATRFKKRGTSGEQYF. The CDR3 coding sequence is TGTGCCACCCGGTTTAAGAAGCGGGGGACCTCTGGCGAGCAGTACTTC. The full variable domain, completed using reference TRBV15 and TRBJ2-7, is DAMVIQNPRYQVTQFGKPVTLSCSQTLNHNVMYWYQQKSSQAPKLLFHYYDKDFNNEADTPDNFQSRRPNTSFCFLDIRSPGLGDTAMYLCATRFKKRGTSGEQYFGPGTRLTVT.

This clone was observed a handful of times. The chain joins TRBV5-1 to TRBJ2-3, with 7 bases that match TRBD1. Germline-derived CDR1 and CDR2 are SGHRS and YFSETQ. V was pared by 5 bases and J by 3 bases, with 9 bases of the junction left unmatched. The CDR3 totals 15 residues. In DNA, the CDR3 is TGCGCCAGCAGGACCCAGGGGGAGAGGACAGATACGCAGTATTTT. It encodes CASRTQGERTDTQYF. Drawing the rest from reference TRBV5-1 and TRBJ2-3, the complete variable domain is KAGVTQTPRYLIKTRGQQVTLSCSPISGHRSVSWYQQTPGQGLQFLFEYFSETQRNKGNFPGRFSGRQFSNSRSEMNVSTLELGDSALYLCASRTQGERTDTQYFGPGTRLTVL.

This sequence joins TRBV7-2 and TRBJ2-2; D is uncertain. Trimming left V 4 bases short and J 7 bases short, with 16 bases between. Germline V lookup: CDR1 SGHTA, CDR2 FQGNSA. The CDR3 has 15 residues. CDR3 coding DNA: TGTGCCAGCAGCTCACCTCGCAGGCCGGGCGGGGAGCTGTTTTTT. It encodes CASSSPRRPGGELFF. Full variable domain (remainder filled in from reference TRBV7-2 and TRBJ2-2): GAGVSQSPSNKVTEKGKDVELRCDPISGHTALYWYRQSLGQGLEFLIYFQGNSAPDKSGLPSDRFSAERTGGSVSTLTIQRTQQEDSAVYLCASSSPRRPGGELFFGEGSRLTVL.

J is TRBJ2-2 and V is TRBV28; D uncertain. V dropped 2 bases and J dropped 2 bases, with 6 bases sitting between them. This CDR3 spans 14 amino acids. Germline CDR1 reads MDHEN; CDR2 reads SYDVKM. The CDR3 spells CASSLMGNTGELFF. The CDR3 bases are TGTGCCAGCAGTTTAATGGGTAACACCGGGGAGCTGTTTTTT.

The CDR3 nucleotides are TGTGCCAGCAGTTCCCTCGGTAGGGGCTACACCTTC. Translated, it gives CASSSLGRGYTF. V gene TRBV27 combines with J gene TRBJ1-2; D gene unclear. This CDR3 contains 12 residues. CDR1 and CDR2 (germline): MNHEY, SMNVEV (reference sequence). The V end was cut by 4 bases, the J end by 8 bases, with 11 bases between.

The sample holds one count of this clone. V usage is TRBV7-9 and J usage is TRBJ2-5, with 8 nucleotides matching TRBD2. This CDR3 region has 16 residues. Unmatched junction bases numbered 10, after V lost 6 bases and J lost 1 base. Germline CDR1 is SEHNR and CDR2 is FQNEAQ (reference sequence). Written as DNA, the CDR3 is TGTGCCAGCAGGGGGAGACTAGCGAGCCGCCAAGAGACCCAGTACTTC. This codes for CASRGRLASRQETQYF.

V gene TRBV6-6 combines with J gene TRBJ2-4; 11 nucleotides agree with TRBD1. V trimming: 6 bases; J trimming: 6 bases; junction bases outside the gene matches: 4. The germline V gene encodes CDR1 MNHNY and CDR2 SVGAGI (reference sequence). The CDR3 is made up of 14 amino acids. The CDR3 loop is CASRSGTGGNIQYF. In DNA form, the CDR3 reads TGTGCCAGCAGATCCGGGACAGGGGGAAACATTCAGTACTTC.

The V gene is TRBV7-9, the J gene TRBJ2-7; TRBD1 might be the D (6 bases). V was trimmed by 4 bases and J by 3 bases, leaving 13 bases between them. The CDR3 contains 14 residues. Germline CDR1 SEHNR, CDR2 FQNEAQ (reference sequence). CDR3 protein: CASSWSTGNYEQYF. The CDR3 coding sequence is TGTGCCAGCAGCTGGTCCACAGGGAACTACGAGCAGTACTTC.

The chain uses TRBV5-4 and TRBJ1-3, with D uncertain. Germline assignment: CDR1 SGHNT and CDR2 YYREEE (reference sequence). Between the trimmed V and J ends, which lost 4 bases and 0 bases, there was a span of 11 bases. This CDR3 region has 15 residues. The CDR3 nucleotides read TGTGCCAGCAGCCTCGACAAGAGCTCTGGAAACACCATATATTTT. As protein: CASSLDKSSGNTIYF. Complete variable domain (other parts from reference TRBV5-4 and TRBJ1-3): ETGVTQSPTHLIKTRGQQVTLRCSSQSGHNTVSWYQQALGQGPQFIFQYYREEENGRGNFPPRFSGLQFPNYSSELNVNALELDDSALYLCASSLDKSSGNTIYFGEGSWLTVV.

CDR3 residues: CASSAYYGYTF. The CDR3 DNA is TGTGCCAGCAGCGCCTACTATGGCTACACCTTC. The genes are TRBV9 and TRBJ1-2; D gene unclear. Germline CDR1 is SGDLS and CDR2 is YYNGEE. Trimming removed 3 bases from V and 3 bases from J, with 3 bases in between. CDR3 length: 11 amino acids.

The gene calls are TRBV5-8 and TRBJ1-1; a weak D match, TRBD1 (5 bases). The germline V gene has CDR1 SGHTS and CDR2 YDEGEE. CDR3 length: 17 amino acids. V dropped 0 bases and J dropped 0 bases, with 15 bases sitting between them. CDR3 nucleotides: TGTGCCAGCAGCTTGGTCCAGGGCTGGATTATGAACACTGAAGCTTTCTTT. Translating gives CASSLVQGWIMNTEAFF.

The CDR3 sequence: CASRKDTHEQYF. The CDR3 DNA is TGTGCCAGCAGAAAGGACACCCACGAGCAGTACTTC. This chain links TRBV6-1 with TRBJ2-7; a weak D match, TRBD1 (5 bases). The germline CDR1 and CDR2 sequences are MNHNS and SASEGT. The V gene lost 6 bases and the J gene lost 5 bases, with 11 bases spanning the gap. The length of the CDR3 is 12 residues.

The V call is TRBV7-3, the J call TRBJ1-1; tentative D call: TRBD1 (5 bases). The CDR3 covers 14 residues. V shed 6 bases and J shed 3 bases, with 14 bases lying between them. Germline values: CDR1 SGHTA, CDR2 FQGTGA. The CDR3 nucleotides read TGTGCCAGCAGTCAAGGGGCGGGGGACACTGAAGCTTTCTTT. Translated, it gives CASSQGAGDTEAFF. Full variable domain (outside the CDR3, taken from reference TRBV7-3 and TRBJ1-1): GAGVSQTPSNKVTEKGKYVELRCDPISGHTALYWYRQSLGQGPEFLIYFQGTGAADDSGLPNDRFFAVRPEGSVSTLKIQRTERGDSAVYLCASSQGAGDTEAFFGQGTRLTVV.

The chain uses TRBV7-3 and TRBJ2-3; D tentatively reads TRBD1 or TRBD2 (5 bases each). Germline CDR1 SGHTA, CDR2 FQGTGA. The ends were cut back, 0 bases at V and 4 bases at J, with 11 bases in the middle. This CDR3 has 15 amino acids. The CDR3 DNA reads TGTGCCAGCAGCTTAACCGGGGCTGGGGCAGATACGCAGTATTTT. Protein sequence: CASSLTGAGADTQYF.

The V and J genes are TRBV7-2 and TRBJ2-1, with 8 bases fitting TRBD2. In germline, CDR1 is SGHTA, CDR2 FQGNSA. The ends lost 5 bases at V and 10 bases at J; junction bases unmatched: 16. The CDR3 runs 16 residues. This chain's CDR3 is CASSLTLSGGPVEQFF. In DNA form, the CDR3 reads TGTGCCAGCAGCCTGACCCTTTCGGGGGGGCCGGTGGAGCAGTTCTTC.

The CDR3 spells CSVHFVTEAFF. CDR3 DNA sequence: TGCAGCGTTCATTTCGTCACTGAAGCTTTCTTT. This chain links TRBV29-1 with TRBJ1-1; D gene ambiguous. Germline values: CDR1 SQVTM, CDR2 ANQGSEA. This CDR3 is 11 amino acids long. Trimming shortened V by 5 bases and J by 4 bases, and 8 bases separated the two germline ends. Looking up the rest from reference TRBV29-1 and TRBJ1-1 gives the full variable domain: SAVISQKPSRDICQRGTSLTIQCQVDSQVTMMFWYRQQPGQSLTLIATANQGSEATYESGFVIDKFPISRPNLTFSTLTVSNMSPEDSSIYLCSVHFVTEAFFGQGTRLTVV.

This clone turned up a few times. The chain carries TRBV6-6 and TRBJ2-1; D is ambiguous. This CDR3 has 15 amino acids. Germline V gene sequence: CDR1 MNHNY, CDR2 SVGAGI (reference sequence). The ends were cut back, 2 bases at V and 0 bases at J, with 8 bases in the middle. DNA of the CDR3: TGTGCCAGCAGTTACGCCGAGAGCTCCTACAATGAGCAGTTCTTC. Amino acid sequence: CASSYAESSYNEQFF.

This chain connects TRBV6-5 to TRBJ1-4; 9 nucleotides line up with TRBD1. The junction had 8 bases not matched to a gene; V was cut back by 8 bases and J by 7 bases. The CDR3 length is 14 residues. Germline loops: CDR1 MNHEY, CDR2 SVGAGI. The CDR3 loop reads CASSTGTGSEKLFF. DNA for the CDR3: TGTGCCAGCTCCACTGGGACAGGGTCTGAAAAACTGTTTTTT.

This CDR3 is CASSPDKMDTIYF. CDR3 nucleotides: TGCGCCAGCAGCCCGGACAAAATGGACACCATATATTTT. V gene TRBV5-1 combines with J gene TRBJ1-3; the D gene is possibly TRBD1 (5 bases). The length of the CDR3 is 13 residues. V lost 4 bases to trimming and J lost 8 bases, with 13 bases between them. Germline V gene sequence: CDR1 SGHRS, CDR2 YFSETQ.

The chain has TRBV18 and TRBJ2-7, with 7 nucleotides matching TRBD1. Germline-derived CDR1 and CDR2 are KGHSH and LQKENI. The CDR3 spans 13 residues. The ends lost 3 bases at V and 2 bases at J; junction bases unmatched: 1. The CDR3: CASSPGQTYEQYF. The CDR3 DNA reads TGTGCCAGCTCACCGGGACAGACCTACGAGCAGTACTTC.

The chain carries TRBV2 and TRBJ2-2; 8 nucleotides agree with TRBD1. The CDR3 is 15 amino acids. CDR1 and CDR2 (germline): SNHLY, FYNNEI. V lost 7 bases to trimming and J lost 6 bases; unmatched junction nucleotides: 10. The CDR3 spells CASTSDRVNAGELFF. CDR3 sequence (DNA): TGTGCCAGCACCTCGGACAGGGTGAATGCCGGGGAGCTGTTTTTT.